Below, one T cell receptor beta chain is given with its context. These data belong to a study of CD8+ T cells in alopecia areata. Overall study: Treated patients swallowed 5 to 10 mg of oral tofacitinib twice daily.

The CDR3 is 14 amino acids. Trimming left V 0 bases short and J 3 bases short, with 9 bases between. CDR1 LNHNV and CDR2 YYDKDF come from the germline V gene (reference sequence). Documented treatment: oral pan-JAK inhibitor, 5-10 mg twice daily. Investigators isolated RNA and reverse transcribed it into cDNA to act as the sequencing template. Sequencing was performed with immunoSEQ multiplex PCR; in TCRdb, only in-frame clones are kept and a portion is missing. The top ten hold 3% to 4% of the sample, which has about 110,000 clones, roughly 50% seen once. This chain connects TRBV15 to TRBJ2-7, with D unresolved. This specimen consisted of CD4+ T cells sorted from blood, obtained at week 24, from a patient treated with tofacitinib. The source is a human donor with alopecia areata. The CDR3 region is CATSRDIGNYEQYF. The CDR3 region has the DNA TGTGCCACCAGCAGAGATATAGGGAACTACGAGCAGTACTTC. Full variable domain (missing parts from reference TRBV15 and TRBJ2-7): DAMVIQNPRYQVTQFGKPVTLSCSQTLNHNVMYWYQQKSSQAPKLLFHYYDKDFNNEADTPDNFQSRRPNTSFCFLDIRSPGLGDTAMYLCATSRDIGNYEQYFGPGTRLTVT.